This T cell receptor beta chain came from a study of cytomegalovirus exposure and HLA in healthy donors. Broader study findings: Later analysis indicated greater clonal expansion among HLA-associated TCR beta chains than among equally common other chains. Cytomegalovirus-associated status was assigned to about 160 TCR beta chains.

With regard to this clone: Its antigen is as yet unknown.

Primers for the PCR totalled 60 Vbeta and 13 Jbeta. Assay used: immunoSEQ multiplex PCR; TCRdb lists only in-frame clones, some missing. The profile shows around 59,000 clones, 80% of them singletons. V was trimmed by 4 bases and J by 1 base, leaving 8 bases between them. The germline V gene has CDR1 MDHEN and CDR2 SYDVKM. This CDR3 has 13 residues. The chain employs TRBV28 and TRBJ2-7; weak D call: TRBD2 (6 bases). Sequenced: PBMCs. The TCR sequence derives from a woman between 40 and 55 years old in good health and CMV-seronegative. CDR3 nucleotide sequence: TGTGCCAGCAGTTCCGGGACTTCCTACGAGCAGTACTTC. Protein product: CASSSGTSYEQYF.